The clone carrying this T cell receptor (beta chain) was picked up one time. The antigen is unknown. This PCR relied on a set of 60 Vbeta primers and 13 Jbeta primers. Measured with immunoSEQ multiplex PCR; TCRdb has only the in-frame clones, and not every one. The table lists about 98,000 clones, about 81% of them singletons. CDR1 SGHTA and CDR2 FQGNSA come from the germline V gene. The CDR3 extends over 12 amino acids. The V end was cut by 6 bases, the J end by 4 bases, with 7 bases between. The data originate from a study of cytomegalovirus exposure and HLA in healthy donors. Study observations and caveats: Fewer N-insertions than the roughly 700-donor mean were reportedly shown by an Asian-associated ancestry cluster in a later analysis.

The chain has TRBV7-2 and TRBJ2-1; D unclear. The sequenced sample consisted of PBMCs. The sequence was obtained from a man aged 40-49 years in good health and CMV-seronegative. CDR3 nucleotide sequence: TGTGCCAGCAGTTTCGGTTACAATGAGCAGTTCTTC. This sequence encodes CASSFGYNEQFF.